This T cell receptor beta chain was recovered during a study of spatial heterogeneity in lung cancer. Overall study context: PBMC collected at follow-up were sequenced when available, a median of roughly 2 years after resection.

TCRdb independently ran MiXCR on the 5' RACE reads; one entry per CDR3 protein. There are around 70,000 distinct CDR3 sequences in the sample; 7.5% to 10% occur only once, and about 2% lies in the top ten. The time point denotes: blood at routine non-recurrence follow-up after resection. Trimming removed 6 bases at V and 4 bases at J, with 12 bases between. Germline V gene sequence: CDR1 MNHEY, CDR2 SVGEGT. The CDR3 has 14 amino acids. Many counts were recorded for this clonotype. The sequence was obtained from a female donor with early-stage non-small cell lung cancer. The rearrangement links TRBV6-2 or TRBV6-3 to TRBJ1-4; a possible D gene is TRBD1 (5 bases). The specimen was PBMCs, collected at follow-up. The CDR3 DNA sequence: TGTGCCAGCAGGCCCGACAGTTATAATGAAAAACTGTTTTTT. Translation gives CASRPDSYNEKLFF.